This T cell receptor (beta chain) was identified in a study of monozygotic twins with inflammatory bowel disease. Whole-study results and caveats: Varying immunosuppressive regimens may have increased patient repertoire variability. The study found lower TCRbeta diversity (inverse Simpson) in IBD patients than in healthy co-twins. The sharing of clonotypes with others was lower in IBD patients than in healthy twins, especially with disease activity. Twin pairs that were concordant did not differ from discordant pairs in repertoire similarity, possibly from limited power.

One entry per CDR3 protein, without DNA, is what TCRdb gives after re-calling the 5' RACE reads. This sample's clone table lists around 97,000 distinct CDR3 sequences. Germline values: CDR1 SEHNR, CDR2 FQNEAQ (reference sequence). The CDR3 has 15 amino acids. To note about this clonotype: Its target is unknown.

V is TRBV7-9 and J is TRBJ1-1; the TRBD1 assignment by TCRdb is unverifiable without DNA. Sequenced input: blood. This clonotype was obtained from a human donor with ulcerative colitis or Crohn's disease, or a healthy co-twin of an affected twin (not recorded which). CDR3 residues: CASSKGGGEYTEAFF.